These 24 T cell receptor beta chains were sequenced from one sample in a study of shared clonotypes between healthy human individuals (dated by TCRdb to the early 2020s). Library preparation used the immunoSEQ multiplex PCR assay. TCRdb carries this immuneACCESS record with in-frame sequences only. Its versions omit some clonotypes, under half of them owing to an unresolved V gene in the studies checked, with the rest unexplained. Here the sample has 1,500,000 or so clones; around 97% occur a single time. About 1% of the sample is taken by the ten largest. Sequencing was performed on naive CD4+ T cells sorted from blood. The sample's cell subset or site, from its label and the paper: CD45RA+ positively selected. The origin of the receptors is a young man in good health.

The chain uses TRBV5-6 and TRBJ2-7; no reliable D call. Germline CDR1 SGHDT, CDR2 YYEEEE. Trimming shortened V by 1 base and J by 2 bases, and 10 bases separated the two germline ends. The CDR3 extends over 14 amino acids. The CDR3 DNA reads TGTGCCAGCAGCTTGCCGGTTTCGGCCTACGAGCAGTACTTC. As protein: CASSLPVSAYEQYF.

On this clone itself: Different DNA sequences within this sample yield the same CDR3. V is TRBV28 and J is TRBJ1-2; D remains ambiguous. The CDR3 sequence is 13 residues long. Germline values: CDR1 MDHEN, CDR2 SYDVKM. Deletions cut 4 bases from V and 4 bases from J, with 10 bases between. CDR3 loop: CASSSTGVYGYTF. CDR3 DNA: TGTGCCAGCAGTTCGACCGGAGTCTATGGCTACACCTTC.

The chain joins TRBV7-6 to TRBJ2-7, with D unresolved. Germline values: CDR1 SGHVS, CDR2 FNYEAQ. The germline V and J ends were trimmed by 3 bases and 3 bases, with 9 bases remaining between them. The CDR3 has 13 amino acids. CDR3 bases: TGTGCCAGCAGCTTTGCGAGAAACTACGAGCAGTACTTC. This gives the protein CASSFARNYEQYF.

The rearrangement links TRBV18 to TRBJ2-7; 9 bases match TRBD2. Per the germline V gene, CDR1 is KGHSH and CDR2 is LQKENI. The CDR3 has 15 amino acids. V shed 4 bases and J 2 bases; nucleotides not matched to a gene: 6. CDR3 protein: CASSQGSGGPYEQYF. The CDR3 nucleotides read TGTGCCAGCTCACAGGGTAGCGGGGGCCCCTACGAGCAGTACTTC. Full variable domain (remainder filled in from reference TRBV18 and TRBJ2-7): NAGVMQNPRHLVRRRGQEARLRCSPMKGHSHVYWYRQLPEEGLKFMVYLQKENIIDESGMPKERFSAEFPKEGPSILRIQQVVRGDSAAYFCASSQGSGGPYEQYFGPGTRLTVT.

Notes on this clone: Other DNA sequences in the same sample also yield this CDR3. This chain joins TRBV6-6 and TRBJ2-7; no definite D call. V lost 2 bases and J 4 bases, leaving 6 bases between the germline ends. The germline CDR1 and CDR2 sequences are MNHNY and SVGAGI (reference sequence). CDR3 size: 12 residues. DNA for the CDR3: TGTGCCAGCAGTTACCGCGCTTACGAGCAGTACTTC. The encoded protein is CASSYRAYEQYF.

The chain couples TRBV5-4 to TRBJ2-3, with 9 bases identical to TRBD1. V lost 5 bases, J lost 8 bases, and 18 bases stayed unmatched. This CDR3 has 17 residues. In germline, CDR1 is SGHNT, CDR2 YYREEE (reference sequence). The CDR3 DNA reads TGTGCCAGCAGTTCCAGGACAGGGGAAGACGTAGCTAGTACGCAGTATTTT. Translation: CASSSRTGEDVASTQYF.

The J gene is TRBJ2-7, the V gene TRBV19; tentative D call: TRBD2 (7 bases). The length of the CDR3 is 14 residues. V lost 3 bases, J lost 5 bases, and 14 bases lay in between. The germline CDR1 and CDR2 sequences are LNHDA and SQIVND (reference sequence). CDR3 sequence (DNA): TGTGCCAGTAGTATTCGGGGGGCCCGGGACGAGCAGTACTTC. Its translation: CASSIRGARDEQYF.

As to this clone: Other nucleotide sequences in the sample specify the same CDR3. This chain's CDR3 is CASSVAGQGGTEAFF. The DNA for the CDR3 is TGTGCCAGCAGCGTCGCGGGACAGGGTGGCACTGAAGCTTTCTTT. The rearrangement links TRBV9 to TRBJ1-1; 9 bases map to TRBD1. The CDR3 is 15 amino acids. Germline V gives CDR1 SGDLS, CDR2 YYNGEE. Trimming took 2 bases from V and 4 from J; bases not matched to a gene: 6.

The rearrangement joins TRBV18 to TRBJ2-1; 7 bases are shared with TRBD2. J gave up 5 bases and V 3 bases, and 25 bases lay outside the gene matches. Germline V gene sequence: CDR1 KGHSH, CDR2 LQKENI. The CDR3 has 21 residues. The CDR3 loop is CASSPNRGVGPSGAPNNEQFF. As DNA, the CDR3 is TGTGCCAGCTCACCGAACCGAGGGGTTGGACCCAGCGGGGCACCTAACAATGAGCAGTTCTTC.

The chain uses TRBV5-1 and TRBJ2-3, with TRBD1 identical over 10 bases. The length of the CDR3 is 14 residues. Trimming at V came to 3 bases and at J to 8 bases, leaving 6 bases not matched to a gene. Germline loops: CDR1 SGHRS, CDR2 YFSETQ. Here the CDR3 reads CASSSDRGSGTQYF. The DNA for the CDR3 is TGCGCCAGCAGCTCGGACAGGGGGTCGGGTACGCAGTATTTT.

The chain combines TRBV27 with TRBJ2-7, with D tentatively TRBD2 (6 bases). V was cut by 0 bases and J by 5 bases, with 17 bases left in between. Germline CDR1 MNHEY, CDR2 SMNVEV (reference sequence). CDR3 size: 16 residues. CDR3 loop: CASSLSFGRGLDEQYF. The CDR3 DNA follows: TGTGCCAGCAGTTTATCGTTCGGGAGAGGTTTGGACGAGCAGTACTTC.

The chain joins TRBV5-1 to TRBJ2-7, with D uncertain. This CDR3 region has 13 residues. V dropped 0 bases and J dropped 6 bases, with 10 bases sitting between them. Per the germline V gene, CDR1 is SGHRS and CDR2 is YFSETQ. CDR3 DNA: TGCGCCAGCAGCTTGGCCTTTCCGTTCGAGCAGTACTTC. This codes for CASSLAFPFEQYF.

V is TRBV29-1 and J is TRBJ2-2; D remains unclear. Germline CDR1 is SQVTM and CDR2 is ANQGSEA. Trimming pared 3 bases from V and 6 bases from J, leaving 11 bases between. The CDR3 is 13 residues long. The CDR3 nucleotides are TGCAGCGTTGAGGTCAGGTCCCCCGGGGAGCTGTTTTTT. This codes for CSVEVRSPGELFF.

CDR3 loop: CASSLNTGELFF. CDR3 sequence (DNA): TGTGCCAGCAGCTTGAACACCGGGGAGCTGTTTTTT. This chain joins TRBV5-5 and TRBJ2-2, with D unresolved. This CDR3 region has 12 residues. Trimming took off 1 base at V and 2 bases at J, with 0 bases between the two ends. CDR1 SGHKS and CDR2 YYEKEE come from the germline V gene (reference sequence).

This chain links TRBV6-6 with TRBJ1-2; D perhaps matches TRBD1 (5 bases). Trimming stripped 6 bases from V and 3 bases from J, with 11 bases between. The V gene's germline CDR1 is MNHNY and CDR2 SVGAGI (reference sequence). The CDR3 consists of 13 residues. The CDR3 loop is CASRLGADYGYTF. CDR3 sequence (DNA): TGTGCCAGCAGGTTAGGGGCGGACTATGGCTACACCTTC.

The CDR3, as DNA: TGTGCCAGCAGCTTTAATGCTGGGGCCAACGTCCTGACTTTC. The encoded protein is CASSFNAGANVLTF. The chain is built from TRBV7-9 and TRBJ2-6; D is ambiguous. The CDR3 covers 14 residues. The V gene's germline CDR1 is SEHNR and CDR2 FQNEAQ (reference sequence). V gave up 3 bases and J gave up 2 bases, with 5 bases separating them. Together with reference TRBV7-9 and TRBJ2-6, the CDR3 gives the full variable domain: DTGVSQNPRHKITKRGQNVTFRCDPISEHNRLYWYRQTLGQGPEFLTYFQNEAQLEKSRLLSDRFSAERPKGSFSTLEIQRTEQGDSAMYLCASSFNAGANVLTFGAGSRLTVL.

This chain connects TRBV5-1 to TRBJ2-2; D is uncertain. Germline V gives CDR1 SGHRS, CDR2 YFSETQ. V lost 0 bases, J lost 1 base, and 7 bases lay in between. This CDR3 contains 15 residues. DNA for the CDR3: TGCGCCAGCAGCTTGGTAGTGGAGAACACCGGGGAGCTGTTTTTT. It codes for CASSLVVENTGELFF.

The gene calls are TRBV6-6 and TRBJ2-7, with D possibly matching TRBD1 (5 bases). CDR3 length equals 13 residues. V was trimmed by 8 bases and J by 4 bases, leaving 15 bases between them. Germline V CDR1 and CDR2: MNHNY, SVGAGI (reference sequence). DNA for the CDR3: TGTGCCAGCGCGACCAGGGATGGGTACGAGCAGTACTTC. Protein product: CASATRDGYEQYF.

This chain connects TRBV5-6 to TRBJ2-3; 10 bases line up with TRBD2. Germline values: CDR1 SGHDT, CDR2 YYEEEE. J was trimmed by 2 bases and V by 4 bases; bases with no gene match: 13. This CDR3 contains 18 residues. The CDR3 DNA follows: TGTGCCAGCAGCCCCAGGACTAGCGGATCTTTCGTCACAGATACGCAGTATTTT. Protein: CASSPRTSGSFVTDTQYF.

A single count supports this clone. This rearrangement joins TRBV5-4 to TRBJ2-7; D is perhaps TRBD1 (5 bases). Trimming left V 4 bases short and J 0 bases short, with 14 bases between. CDR3 length equals 15 residues. Germline V gives CDR1 SGHNT, CDR2 YYREEE (reference sequence). CDR3 residues: CASSLPRQSSYEQYF. Here the CDR3 DNA reads TGTGCCAGCAGCCTTCCCAGACAGAGCTCCTACGAGCAGTACTTC.

The chain recombines TRBV5-8 with TRBJ2-5; D might be TRBD1 or TRBD2, each matching 5 bases. Germline V gene lookup returns CDR1 SGHTS and CDR2 YDEGEE. The CDR3 sequence is 13 residues long. V was clipped by 3 bases and J by 5 bases, with 11 bases between them. The CDR3: CASSSGPLETQYF. The CDR3 coding sequence is TGTGCCAGCAGCTCGGGGCCCTTGGAGACCCAGTACTTC.

The V gene is TRBV5-6, the J gene TRBJ2-1; 7 nucleotides agree with TRBD2. The V segment lost 2 bases and the J segment 3 bases; nucleotides outside the gene matches: 8. The CDR3 loop spans 16 amino acids. The germline CDR1 and CDR2 sequences are SGHDT and YYEEEE. The CDR3 spells CASSFRAGVSYNEQFF. The DNA of the CDR3 is TGTGCCAGCAGCTTCCGCGCGGGAGTGAGCTACAATGAGCAGTTCTTC.

V and J are TRBV18 and TRBJ2-7; the D gene is possibly TRBD1 (6 bases). The CDR3 spans 16 residues. Germline lookup yields CDR1 KGHSH and CDR2 LQKENI. V was clipped by 1 base and J by 0 bases, with 13 bases between them. The CDR3 sequence is CASSPRAGEHSYEQYF. DNA for the CDR3: TGTGCCAGCTCACCACGGGCAGGGGAGCACTCCTACGAGCAGTACTTC.

The gene calls are TRBV4-1 and TRBJ2-1, with a weak D call TRBD2 (6 bases). This CDR3 region has 15 residues. V was shortened by 4 bases and J by 4 bases, with 14 bases between the two germline ends. Germline assignment: CDR1 MGHRA and CDR2 YSYEKL. The CDR3 DNA is TGCGCCAGCAGCCTAATGGGAGGAGTTTACAATGAGCAGTTCTTC. Translating it yields CASSLMGGVYNEQFF.